This T cell receptor beta chain was profiled in a study of PD-L1 blockade in urothelial cancer. On the study more broadly: The number of prior chemotherapy regimens per patient was 0 to 3. Researchers looked at the blood 3 weeks (second dose) and 6 weeks after treatment began. Blood-derived samples held a median 141,255 T cells.

The CDR3 extends over 13 amino acids. Trimming removed 0 bases at V and 12 bases at J, with 13 bases between. Germline values: CDR1 SGHNT, CDR2 YYREEE (reference sequence). This clone was counted a few times. This sample's time point: pretreatment peripheral blood. Sequenced by immunoSEQ multiplex PCR; TCRdb stores in-frame clones only, minus some. The repertoire consists of about 72,000 clones, with approximately 83% occurring once and the leading ten covering about 15%. Source: PBMCs, taken around atezolizumab (anti-PD-L1) treatment. This clonotype originated in a man in his 60s with urothelial cancer. The chain carries TRBV5-4 and TRBJ2-1; weak D call: TRBD2 (6 bases). CDR3 DNA sequence: TGTGCCAGCAGCTTGGCGCCTCCGGAGGGGCAGTTCTTC. Translated, it gives CASSLAPPEGQFF.